The clone carrying this TCR beta chain has only a few counts. Stated time point: patch test 2, 6 weeks after DPC sensitization. Indicated treatment: therapeutic diphenylcyclopropenone sensitization with weekly scalp DPC. This sample was taken from a study of human T cells and chemical hapten exposure. The CDR3 length is 14 residues. Trimming removed 1 base from V and 6 bases from J, with 9 bases in between. Germline assignment: CDR1 SSHAT and CDR2 FNYEAQ (reference sequence). Via MiXCR, TCRdb re-called the RACE reads, giving one row per CDR3 protein. This sample has approximately 84,000 distinct CDR3 sequences, with 11% found just once.

This sequence joins TRBV7-7 and TRBJ2-2; D possibly matches TRBD1 or TRBD2 (5 bases each). Sequences were derived from whole blood, sampled in connection with sensitization to the hapten diphenylcyclopropenone (DPC). The clonotype comes from a man aged 18 to 30 with alopecia areata. Some clones in this sample may be carry-over from other donors' samples. The CDR3 is CASSLGGAPGELFF. CDR3 DNA sequence: TGTGCCAGCAGCTTAGGAGGGGCCCCCGGGGAGCTGTTTTTT.